Listed below are T cell receptor beta chains from one sample, sequenced in a study of control samples from healthy donors and cancer patients. TCRdb's copy holds only in-frame clones and misses some; the assay was immunoSEQ multiplex PCR. The data contain roughly 130,000 clones, about 93% of them singletons. What was sequenced was blood. The receptors were sampled from a young man in good health. The CDR3 runs from the conserved cysteine through the conserved F or W. Fields, in order: V gene, clone size, D gene, J gene, CDR3 DNA, CDR3 protein. D genes are given only for firm matches. A clone size is listed for some rows: how often the clone was seen (once, few, many), or a class if it is expanded.

TRBV19	few	-	TRBJ1-5	TGTGCCAGTAGATTCACGGCAAATCAGCCCCAGCATTTT	CASRFTANQPQHF
TRBV2	-	-	TRBJ2-5	TGTGCCAGCAGTGATAGGGCAGGCCAAGAGACCCAGTACTTC	CASSDRAGQETQYF
TRBV4-3	-	-	TRBJ2-1	TGCGCCAGCAGCCAAGAAGGGAATGAGCAGTTCTTC	CASSQEGNEQFF
TRBV15	-	-	TRBJ1-1	TGTGCCACCAGCTATTCACAAGGGGGGGGGATGACTGAAGCTTTCTTT	CATSYSQGGGMTEAFF
TRBV27	-	-	TRBJ2-3	TGTGCCAGCAGGATGGGGCTAGCGCTCACAGATACGCAGTATTTT	CASRMGLALTDTQYF
TRBV14	-	-	TRBJ1-1	TGTGCCAGCAGCCAAGAAGGATCGGCAGGGCGGACCACTGAAGCTTTCTTT	CASSQEGSAGRTTEAFF
TRBV5-4	few	-	TRBJ2-3	TGTGCCAGCAGCGCTGGCGCCAGCACAGATACGCAGTATTTT	CASSAGASTDTQYF
TRBV5-1	-	TRBD1	TRBJ1-1	TGCGCCAGCAGCTTGGACAGGGGGCGAGTCACTGAAGCTTTCTTT	CASSLDRGRVTEAFF
TRBV6-4	-	TRBD2	TRBJ2-1	TGTGCCAGCGACCCTAAGTCGGGAGGGCCTGATGAGCAGTTCTTC	CASDPKSGGPDEQFF
TRBV11-2	-	-	TRBJ2-5	TGTGCCAGCAGCTTACTTCCCCCGGCCATGAGAGAGACCCAGTACTTC	CASSLLPPAMRETQYF
TRBV11-3	-	-	TRBJ2-2	TGTGCCAGCAGCCAAAGGGGAGGCCCAACGCCCGGGGAGCTGTTTTTT	CASSQRGGPTPGELFF
TRBV29-1	-	-	TRBJ1-2	TGCAGCGTTGTGACAGGCGATGGCTACACCTTC	CSVVTGDGYTF
TRBV7-9	-	-	TRBJ2-5	TGTGCCAGCAGCCTCAGCACGGGGGAAGAGACCCAGTACTTC	CASSLSTGEETQYF
TRBV2	-	TRBD2	TRBJ2-3	TGTGCCAGCAGTGCCACTAGCGGGGACTCGCAGTATTTT	CASSATSGDSQYF
TRBV2	-	-	TRBJ2-3	TGTGCCAGCAGAGGTAGCCCGAGGGGCACAGATACGCAGTATTTT	CASRGSPRGTDTQYF
TRBV7-8	-	TRBD2	TRBJ2-3	TGTGCCAGCAGCTCGGGACTAGCGGGGAGGGAGGATACGCAGTATTTT	CASSSGLAGREDTQYF
TRBV18	-	-	TRBJ1-6	TGTGCCAGCTCACGCGAGGGAGCGAGTAATTCACCCCTCCACTTT	CASSREGASNSPLHF
TRBV18	-	-	TRBJ1-5	TGTGCCAGCTCACCAGGCAGCCTTTGGGGCAATCAGCCCCAGCATTTT	CASSPGSLWGNQPQHF
TRBV10-3	-	TRBD2	TRBJ2-5	TGTGCCATCAGTGGCGGGACTAGCAGTCAAGAGACCCAGTACTTC	CAISGGTSSQETQYF
TRBV12-3/TRBV12-4	-	-	TRBJ2-5	TGTGCCAGCAGTTTAGGGCAGGGGGAGACCCAGTACTTC	CASSLGQGETQYF
TRBV28	-	-	TRBJ2-3	TGTGCCAGCACCAGGGGATGGGATACGCAGTATTTT	CASTRGWDTQYF
TRBV7-9	-	TRBD1	TRBJ2-5	TGTGCCAGCAGCCGACAGGGTTCTTTAGAGACCCAGTACTTC	CASSRQGSLETQYF
TRBV5-5	-	-	TRBJ2-3	TGTGCCAGCTTCCCCGATTCGACAGGAACTAGCACAGATACGCAGTATTTT	CASFPDSTGTSTDTQYF
TRBV19	-	-	TRBJ2-6	TGTGCCACCTCCTCGGGGTCTGGGGCCAACGTCCTGACTTTC	CATSSGSGANVLTF
TRBV6-2/TRBV6-3	-	TRBD1	TRBJ1-4	TGTGCCAGCAGTACTCCGACAGGGGTTGAGGCAACTAATGAAAAACTGTTTTTT	CASSTPTGVEATNEKLFF
TRBV18	-	TRBD1	TRBJ1-2	TGTGCCAGCTCACCACTGGGACAGATGTTCTATGGCTACACCTTC	CASSPLGQMFYGYTF
TRBV9	-	-	TRBJ1-4	TGTGCCAGCAGCGGCACGGGAACAACTAATGAAAAACTGTTTTTT	CASSGTGTTNEKLFF
TRBV5-4	-	TRBD2	TRBJ2-7	TGTGCCAGCAGTCCAGCTAGCGGGGGGGCCTACGAGCAGTACTTC	CASSPASGGAYEQYF
TRBV10-3	-	-	TRBJ1-6	TGTGCCATCACCGCAGGAGGCTATAATTCACCCCTCCACTTT	CAITAGGYNSPLHF
TRBV3-1/TRBV3-2	-	-	TRBJ1-1	TGTGCCAGCAGCCAAGACGGGGGAGCTTTCTTT	CASSQDGGAFF
TRBV5-6	-	-	TRBJ2-1	TGTGCCAGCTCCCCGCCCCTTCGGAATGAGCAGTTCTTC	CASSPPLRNEQFF
TRBV5-6	-	-	TRBJ1-5	TGTGCCAGCAGCCGTAGGACAGAAAGGGCTCAGCCCCAGCATTTT	CASSRRTERAQPQHF
TRBV27	once	-	TRBJ1-1	TGTGCCAGCGGTTTTGGAACTGAAGCTTTCTTT	CASGFGTEAFF
TRBV11-3	-	-	TRBJ1-1	TGTGCCAGCAGCTTGGACATGAACACTGAAGCTTTCTTT	CASSLDMNTEAFF
TRBV7-8	-	TRBD1	TRBJ2-6	TGTGCCAGCGGCGGACAGGGGGCTTCTGGGGCCAACGTCCTGACTTTC	CASGGQGASGANVLTF
TRBV5-6	-	-	TRBJ2-7	TGTGCCAGCAGACTCGGGACAAACTCCTACGAGCAGTACTTC	CASRLGTNSYEQYF
TRBV6-5	-	-	TRBJ1-2	TGTGCCAGCAGTTACTCTGGGGTGGACGGCTATGGCTACACCTTC	CASSYSGVDGYGYTF
TRBV5-6	-	TRBD1	TRBJ1-1	TGTGCCAGCAACAGGGGGCCTGAAGCTTTCTTT	CASNRGPEAFF
TRBV5-6	-	-	TRBJ2-7	TGTGCCAGCAGCTTGGGGTTAGGGAAGGGAATAAACGAGCAGTACTTC	CASSLGLGKGINEQYF
TRBV9	-	-	TRBJ2-2	TGTGCCAGCAGCGTAGTTGCGGACACCGGGGAGCTGTTTTTT	CASSVVADTGELFF
TRBV30	-	-	TRBJ2-3	TGTGCCTGGAGTGGCCCTAGCACAGATACGCAGTATTTT	CAWSGPSTDTQYF
TRBV9	-	TRBD1	TRBJ2-5	TGTGCCAGCAGCGGCCGACAGGGGGCGGTGGAGACCCAGTACTTC	CASSGRQGAVETQYF
TRBV28	-	-	TRBJ2-2	TGTGCCAGCAGCCGGGCTGCCGGGGAGCTGTTTTTT	CASSRAAGELFF
TRBV30	once	-	TRBJ1-2	TGTGCCTGGAGTGTGGGGGGGGCGCGGAGCTATGGCTACACCTTC	CAWSVGGARSYGYTF
TRBV5-6	-	-	TRBJ2-5	TGTGCCAGCAGCCCACAGGGGAGGGAGGCCCAGTACTTC	CASSPQGREAQYF
TRBV2	once	-	TRBJ1-1	TGTGCCAGCAGTGGGCAAGGAGACACTGAAGCTTTCTTT	CASSGQGDTEAFF
TRBV6-2/TRBV6-3	-	TRBD1	TRBJ2-6	TGTGCCAGCAGTGGTACCCGGGACAGTACGGAGCGGGTCCTGACTTTC	CASSGTRDSTERVLTF
TRBV5-4	-	TRBD2	TRBJ2-3	TGTGCCAGCACCCGAAGGCTAGCGGGGACCACAGATACGCAGTATTTT	CASTRRLAGTTDTQYF
TRBV5-6	-	TRBD1	TRBJ2-1	TGTGCCAGCAGCAGCCGGGACAGGCTAGTTAATGAGCAGTTCTTC	CASSSRDRLVNEQFF
TRBV19	-	TRBD1	TRBJ1-1	TGTGCCAGTAGTATAAGGAGGGGGCTGAAGACTGAAGCTTTCTTT	CASSIRRGLKTEAFF
TRBV11-2	once	TRBD2	TRBJ2-2	TGTGCCAGCAGCTTAGATGTCCTAGCGGAGAAAAACACCGGGGAGCTGTTTTTT	CASSLDVLAEKNTGELFF
TRBV12-3/TRBV12-4	-	-	TRBJ2-5	TGTGCCAGCAGTCCTACGGAAGAGACCCAGTACTTC	CASSPTEETQYF
TRBV3-1/TRBV3-2	-	-	TRBJ1-2	TGTGCCAGCAGCCAAAGGACATCACCCAACTATGGCTACACCTTC	CASSQRTSPNYGYTF
TRBV5-6	-	-	TRBJ1-2	TGTGCCAGCAGCCCGGTGGACAGCCACTATGGCTACACCTTC	CASSPVDSHYGYTF
TRBV28	-	-	TRBJ2-7	TGTGCCAGCAGTTTATTCCAAAACGAGCAGTACTTC	CASSLFQNEQYF
TRBV5-1	once	-	TRBJ1-2	TGCGCCAGCAGTATTCGGGGGGAATACTATGGCTACACCTTC	CASSIRGEYYGYTF
TRBV24-1	-	-	TRBJ2-5	TGTGCCACCAGGGAGGGCCCACAAGAGACCCAGTACTTC	CATREGPQETQYF
TRBV24-1	-	-	TRBJ1-4	TGTGCCACCAGTGATTCTCGGGGGGTTAATGAAAAACTGTTTTTT	CATSDSRGVNEKLFF
TRBV5-8	-	TRBD1	TRBJ1-5	TGTGCCAGCGGACAGGGGAGCTTCGTAGCCCAGCATTTT	CASGQGSFVAQHF
TRBV9	-	TRBD2	TRBJ2-2	TGTGCCAGCAGCGTATTAGCGGGAGCGGGCGGGGAGCTGTTTTTT	CASSVLAGAGGELFF